One and the same sample provided the 27 T cell receptor beta chains below, sequenced in a study of blood T cell repertoires in COVID-19. Measured with immunoSEQ multiplex PCR; TCRdb has only the in-frame clones, and not every one. The sample has 95,000 to 120,000 clones, around 85% seen once; the top ten hold approximately 13%. Sequenced sample: peripheral blood. These receptors came from a human donor in a cohort sampled during active COVID-19.

This chain links TRBV18 with TRBJ2-3; 7 bases are a match to TRBD1. The V gene end was trimmed by 4 bases and the J gene end by 3 bases; junction bases not matched to a gene: 7. Per the germline V gene, CDR1 is KGHSH and CDR2 is LQKENI. The CDR3 is 15 residues long. CDR3 DNA sequence: TGTGCCAGCTCACAAGACAGGGTTTCGACAGATACGCAGTATTTT. Its protein product is CASSQDRVSTDTQYF.

The chain links TRBV9 to TRBJ2-1, with a weak D call TRBD2 (6 bases). V lost 3 bases to trimming and J lost 4 bases, with 17 bases between them. CDR3 length equals 16 residues. Germline CDR1 SGDLS, CDR2 YYNGEE. CDR3 sequence: CASSGRADSVYNEQFF. In DNA, the CDR3 is TGTGCCAGCAGCGGGAGGGCAGACTCAGTGTACAATGAGCAGTTCTTC. The complete variable domain, with remaining parts taken from reference TRBV9 and TRBJ2-1, reads DSGVTQTPKHLITATGQRVTLRCSPRSGDLSVYWYQQSLDQGLQFLIQYYNGEERAKGNILERFSAQQFPDLHSELNLSSLELGDSALYFCASSGRADSVYNEQFFGPGTRLTVL.

The rearrangement links TRBV7-3 to TRBJ1-2; 7 nucleotides agree with TRBD1. The CDR3 is made up of 18 amino acids. Looked up from germline, CDR1 is SGHTA and CDR2 is FQGTGA. V shed 1 base and J 0 bases; nucleotides not matched to a gene: 11. DNA for the CDR3: TGTGCCAGCAGCTTAAATCCGTCTGGTGGGACAGCTAACTATGGCTACACCTTC. This codes for CASSLNPSGGTANYGYTF.

The chain has TRBV7-2 and TRBJ2-2, with 10 bases identical to TRBD2. Germline CDR1 SGHTA, CDR2 FQGNSA. This CDR3 spans 16 amino acids. V was pared by 5 bases and J by 4 bases, with 7 bases of the junction left unmatched. This CDR3 reads CASSLERGGITGELFF. The CDR3 coding sequence is TGTGCCAGCAGCCTTGAGCGGGGGGGCATCACCGGGGAGCTGTTTTTT.

This chain uses TRBV6-5 with TRBJ2-3; D is uncertain. The length of the CDR3 is 16 residues. Trimming stripped 3 bases from V and 0 bases from J, with 13 bases between. Germline CDR1 is MNHEY and CDR2 is SVGAGI. CDR3 in amino acids: CASSYDTPSSTDTQYF. Written as DNA, the CDR3 is TGTGCCAGCAGTTATGACACTCCATCTAGCACAGATACGCAGTATTTT.

There are a few counts of this clone. V is TRBV5-1 and J is TRBJ2-7; D not resolved. Germline assignment: CDR1 SGHRS and CDR2 YFSETQ. Trimming left V 0 bases short and J 4 bases short, with 20 bases between. The CDR3 has 17 amino acids. CDR3 region: CASSLALSSTGFYEQYF. In DNA, the CDR3 is TGCGCCAGCAGCTTGGCCCTTAGTAGTACGGGTTTTTACGAGCAGTACTTC.

V is TRBV3-1 (or the pseudogene TRBV3-2) and J is TRBJ1-5; perhaps TRBD1 as D (5 bases). V was cut by 6 bases and J by 1 base, with 7 bases left in between. This CDR3 region has 13 residues. CDR1 and CDR2 from the germline V gene are LGHDT and YNNKEL (reference sequence). CDR3 residues: CASSRGSNQPQHF. CDR3 nucleotides: TGTGCCAGCAGTAGGGGAAGCAATCAGCCCCAGCATTTT.

The chain carries TRBV6-6 and TRBJ2-4, with TRBD2 matching over 10 bases. This CDR3 has 13 residues. From germline, CDR1 is MNHNY and CDR2 SVGAGI (reference sequence). Germline trimming cut 7 bases from V and 8 bases from J; bases unmatched to any gene: 5. The CDR3 loop reads CASIGTSGDIQYF. CDR3 in DNA: TGTGCCAGCATAGGAACTAGCGGGGACATTCAGTACTTC.

This rearrangement joins TRBV7-2 to TRBJ1-4; possibly TRBD1 for D (5 bases). CDR3 length: 14 residues. CDR1 and CDR2 (germline): SGHTA, FQGNSA. V lost 6 bases and J lost 3, with 11 bases in between. CDR3 loop: CASRVGGSNEKLFF. The CDR3 DNA reads as TGTGCCAGCAGAGTTGGGGGGTCTAATGAAAAACTGTTTTTT. Together with reference TRBV7-2 and TRBJ1-4, the CDR3 gives the full variable domain: GAGVSQSPSNKVTEKGKDVELRCDPISGHTALYWYRQSLGQGLEFLIYFQGNSAPDKSGLPSDRFSAERTGGSVSTLTIQRTQQEDSAVYLCASRVGGSNEKLFFGSGTQLSVL.

This chain connects TRBV28 to TRBJ2-3; the match to TRBD2 covers 9 bases. The junction had 10 bases not matched to a gene; V was cut back by 5 bases and J by 4 bases. CDR1 and CDR2 (germline): MDHEN, SYDVKM. The CDR3 length is 16 residues. The CDR3, as DNA: TGTGCCAGCAGTCGGCGGGGGGGCCGTAGGGCAGATACGCAGTATTTT. It yields the protein CASSRRGGRRADTQYF.

J is TRBJ1-5 and V is TRBV6-6; 7 bases agree with TRBD1. V gave up 2 bases and J gave up 2 bases; unmatched junction bases: 6. The CDR3 is made up of 16 amino acids. CDR1 is MNHNY and CDR2 is SVGAGI in the germline V gene (reference sequence). CDR3 nucleotide sequence: TGTGCCAGCAGTTACAACCCCGGGACAGGCAATCAGCCCCAGCATTTT. Encoded protein: CASSYNPGTGNQPQHF.

This rearrangement joins TRBV19 to TRBJ2-3; 8 nucleotides align to TRBD1. Germline V lookup: CDR1 LNHDA, CDR2 SQIVND (reference sequence). V was pared by 7 bases and J by 5 bases, with 14 bases of the junction left unmatched. The CDR3 loop spans 16 amino acids. CDR3 sequence reads: CASTQGGRGQGDTQYF. Written as DNA, the CDR3 is TGTGCCAGTACCCAAGGGGGCAGGGGGCAAGGAGATACGCAGTATTTT.

The chain joins TRBV30 to TRBJ2-5; weak D call: TRBD1 (6 bases). CDR1 GTSNPN and CDR2 SVGIG come from the germline V gene (reference sequence). The CDR3 contains 14 residues. The V gene lost 0 bases and the J gene lost 5 bases, with 13 bases spanning the gap. CDR3 protein: CAWSVKGVGETQYF. In DNA, the CDR3 is TGTGCCTGGAGTGTGAAGGGGGTTGGGGAGACCCAGTACTTC.

The chain recombines TRBV28 with TRBJ2-4; tentatively, D is TRBD1 (6 bases). Trimming pared 5 bases from V and 6 bases from J, leaving 11 bases between. The CDR3 covers 13 residues. Germline CDR1 is MDHEN and CDR2 is SYDVKM. DNA for the CDR3: TGTGCCAGCAGTGGACAGAAAATAAACATTCAGTACTTC. It specifies CASSGQKINIQYF.

The chain uses TRBV2 and TRBJ1-1; no clear D gene. Germline loops: CDR1 SNHLY, CDR2 FYNNEI. The V gene lost 1 base and the J gene lost 8 bases, with 5 bases spanning the gap. CDR3 length: 11 residues. CDR3: CASSEVVEAFF. As DNA, the CDR3 is TGTGCCAGCAGTGAAGTCGTAGAAGCTTTCTTT.

This chain uses TRBV15 with TRBJ2-1; TRBD2 agrees at 7 bases. Trimming cost V 4 bases and J 3 bases; bases outside gene matches: 15. Germline loops: CDR1 LNHNV, CDR2 YYDKDF (reference sequence). The CDR3 is 18 residues long. The CDR3 sequence is CATSILGGRLTYYNEQFF. In nucleotides, the CDR3 is TGTGCCACCAGCATCCTGGGGGGGAGACTTACCTACTACAATGAGCAGTTCTTC.

V gene TRBV3-1 (or the pseudogene TRBV3-2) combines with J gene TRBJ1-2, with 9 bases matching TRBD1. The CDR3 has 19 amino acids. Germline CDR1 is LGHDT and CDR2 is YNNKEL (reference sequence). Unmatched junction bases numbered 13, after V lost 2 bases and J lost 0 bases. The CDR3 loop reads CASSQLPGQGLDPNYGYTF. For the CDR3, the DNA is TGTGCCAGCAGCCAACTTCCGGGACAGGGCCTAGACCCTAACTATGGCTACACCTTC.

The V and J genes are TRBV6-6 and TRBJ2-3; 7 nucleotides agree with TRBD2. V was clipped by 5 bases and J by 10 bases; unmatched bases: 18. Germline CDR1 MNHNY, CDR2 SVGAGI (reference sequence). This CDR3 comprises 16 residues. DNA for the CDR3: TGTGCCAGCAGTCCGACAACCGGGACTACTTCCATAGCGCAGTATTTT. Translating it yields CASSPTTGTTSIAQYF.

This chain connects TRBV5-1 to TRBJ2-3, with 10 bases lining up with TRBD1. The germline gives CDR1 SGHRS, CDR2 YFSETQ. V shed 0 bases and J 4 bases; nucleotides not matched to a gene: 5. The CDR3 spans 16 residues. Written as DNA, the CDR3 is TGCGCCAGCAGCTTGGAAGGGACAGGGGTTCCAGATACGCAGTATTTT. It codes for CASSLEGTGVPDTQYF.

The V and J genes are TRBV6-5 and TRBJ1-5; D uncertain. Trimming took off 7 bases at V and 5 bases at J, with 15 bases between the two ends. CDR1 and CDR2 (germline): MNHEY, SVGAGI. The length of the CDR3 is 14 residues. CDR3 nucleotide sequence: TGTGCCAGCACCTCGTTACAGAGCCATCAGCCCCAGCATTTT. Translating it yields CASTSLQSHQPQHF.

This clone was picked up one time. The chain joins TRBV7-2 to TRBJ2-7; a possible D gene is TRBD1 (5 bases). CDR1 and CDR2 from the germline V gene are SGHTA and FQGNSA. The CDR3 consists of 15 residues. V was pared by 0 bases and J by 4 bases, with 13 bases between. The CDR3 spells CASSLAGGARYEQYF. In DNA, the CDR3 is TGTGCCAGCAGCTTAGCGGGTGGGGCCCGATACGAGCAGTACTTC.

The DNA for the CDR3 is TGTGCCAGCAGTCTCCGGACAGGGGGGGACACTGAAGCTTTCTTT. Translating gives CASSLRTGGDTEAFF. The chain employs TRBV6-5 and TRBJ1-1, with 10 bases identical to TRBD1. Germline V gene data show CDR1 as MNHEY and CDR2 as SVGAGI. Trimming removed 5 bases from V and 3 bases from J; junction bases left unmatched: 6. The CDR3 length is 15 residues.

This clone was seen only a few times. The V and J genes are TRBV19 and TRBJ1-5; D is ambiguous. With 3 bases removed from V and 0 bases from J, the gap between germline ends came to 12 bases. This CDR3 contains 16 residues. CDR1 LNHDA and CDR2 SQIVND come from the germline V gene (reference sequence). The CDR3 DNA follows: TGTGCCAGTAGTATTATAGTAACCCTTAGCAATCAGCCCCAGCATTTT. Encoded protein: CASSIIVTLSNQPQHF. The whole variable domain, filled in from reference TRBV19 and TRBJ1-5, reads DGGITQSPKYLFRKEGQNVTLSCEQNLNHDAMYWYRQDPGQGLRLIYYSQIVNDFQKGDIAEGYSVSREKKESFPLTVTSAQKNPTAFYLCASSIIVTLSNQPQHFGDGTRLSIL.

The V and J genes are TRBV7-2 and TRBJ1-2; D gene uncertain. CDR3 length: 12 residues. CDR1 and CDR2 (germline): SGHTA, FQGNSA. V was pared by 5 bases and J by 8 bases, with 12 bases between. CDR3 sequence: CASSREVWGYTF. The CDR3 DNA reads as TGTGCCAGCAGCCGGGAAGTATGGGGCTACACCTTC.

The chain joins TRBV9 to TRBJ2-7; 7 nucleotides line up with TRBD1. There are 14 residues in the CDR3. From germline, CDR1 is SGDLS and CDR2 YYNGEE. Trimming cost V 4 bases and J 1 base; bases outside gene matches: 5. The CDR3 nucleotides are TGTGCCAGCAGCCCCCGACAGGGATCCTACGAGCAGTACTTC. This codes for CASSPRQGSYEQYF.

CDR3 DNA: TGTGCCAGCAGCCAGCAGACAGGGGGAGGTTCACCCCTCCACTTT. Its translation: CASSQQTGGGSPLHF. The chain links TRBV7-9 to TRBJ1-6; 9 bases agree with TRBD1. Trimming at V came to 5 bases and at J to 9 bases, leaving 8 bases not matched to a gene. Germline CDR1 reads SEHNR; CDR2 reads FQNEAQ (reference sequence). The CDR3 is 15 amino acids.

The chain is built from TRBV7-3 and TRBJ2-3; TRBD2 is a possible D gene (5 bases). This CDR3 is built from 14 residues. Between the trimmed V and J ends, which lost 5 bases and 4 bases, there was a span of 13 bases. Germline CDR1 SGHTA, CDR2 FQGTGA. The CDR3 sequence is CASSPLAQSDTQYF. The CDR3 region has the DNA TGTGCCAGCAGCCCCCTAGCTCAGTCAGATACGCAGTATTTT.